Listed below are T cell receptor beta chains from one sample, sequenced in a study of blood T cell repertoires in COVID-19. Some clones are missing from TCRdb's copy, which holds only in-frame ones; the method was immunoSEQ multiplex PCR. The table includes roughly 260,000 clones, about 87% detected once. The sample consisted of PBMCs or T cells enriched from blood (not recorded which). The receptors originated from a woman in her thirties with acute COVID-19. Both conserved end residues are part of each CDR3. The order of the fields is clone size, D gene, V gene, J gene, CDR3 protein, CDR3 DNA. The D gene is left open where the match is weak. Clone size is stated in some rows and not others, as once, few, many or a class when expanded.

>once|NA|TRBV9|TRBJ1-3
CASSAAGGNTIYF
TGTGCCAGCAGCGCCGCGGGGGGAAACACCATATATTTT
>NA|NA|TRBV19|TRBJ1-2
CASSPPALGGYYGYTF
TGTGCCAGTAGTCCGCCGGCCCTTGGAGGGTACTATGGCTACACCTTC
>NA|NA|TRBV5-6|TRBJ1-2
CASSLYRPRDTQGYTF
TGTGCCAGCAGCTTGTATCGTCCCAGGGATACACAGGGCTACACCTTC
>NA|NA|TRBV7-2|TRBJ1-2
CASSLNGSPYGYTF
TGTGCCAGCAGCTTAAACGGGTCCCCCTATGGCTACACCTTC
>NA|NA|TRBV21-1|TRBJ1-4
CASRNWPREKLFF
TGTGCCAGCCGAAACTGGCCCAGGGAAAAACTGTTTTTT
>once|NA|TRBV27|TRBJ2-7
CASSSGSSYEQYF
TGTGCCAGCAGCTCAGGTAGCTCCTACGAGCAGTACTTC
>NA|NA|TRBV27|TRBJ1-3
CASSPQGYGNTIYF
TGTGCCAGCAGTCCGCAGGGGTACGGAAACACCATATATTTT
>NA|NA|TRBV4-3|TRBJ1-2
CASSQVLVGGDYGYTF
TGCGCCAGCAGCCAAGTTCTCGTGGGGGGTGACTATGGCTACACCTTC
>NA|NA|TRBV6-2/TRBV6-3|TRBJ2-6
CASSYRGANVLTF
TGTGCCAGCAGTTACCGTGGGGCCAACGTCCTGACTTTC
>NA|NA|TRBV20-1|TRBJ1-1
CSASGQHSNTEAFF
TGCAGTGCTAGTGGACAGCACTCGAACACTGAAGCTTTCTTT
>few|NA|TRBV4-1|TRBJ1-5
CASSQGLQVSNQPQHF
TGCGCCAGCAGCCAAGGTTTACAGGTTAGCAATCAGCCCCAGCATTTT
>once|NA|TRBV27|TRBJ2-2
CASTPGGGPNTGELFF
TGTGCCAGCACTCCTGGAGGGGGCCCGAACACCGGGGAGCTGTTTTTT
>NA|NA|TRBV11-2|TRBJ2-7
CASSPVLYEQYF
TGTGCCAGCAGCCCGGTCCTCTACGAGCAGTACTTC
>NA|NA|TRBV19|TRBJ1-5
CASSIAWGGTQPQHF
TGTGCCAGTAGTATAGCTTGGGGGGGTACGCAGCCCCAGCATTTT
>NA|NA|TRBV27|TRBJ2-3
CASSLSWGSGGADTQYF
TGTGCCAGCAGTTTATCCTGGGGCTCGGGGGGCGCAGATACGCAGTATTTT
>NA|TRBD1|TRBV20-1|TRBJ2-1
CSASRGPSYNEQFF
TGCAGTGCTAGTAGGGGGCCCTCCTACAATGAGCAGTTCTTC
>NA|NA|TRBV3-1/TRBV3-2|TRBJ1-2
CASSPVGPYAGTNYGYTF
TGTGCCAGCAGCCCCGTCGGACCCTATGCCGGGACTAACTATGGCTACACCTTC
>NA|TRBD1|TRBV2|TRBJ2-7
CASSVETGKHEQYF
TGTGCCAGCAGTGTTGAGACAGGGAAGCACGAGCAGTACTTC
>few|TRBD1|TRBV27|TRBJ1-1
CASRTGVTEAFF
TGTGCCAGCAGAACAGGGGTCACTGAAGCTTTCTTT
>NA|NA|TRBV10-3|TRBJ1-1
CAISTGQTEAFF
TGTGCCATCAGTACCGGACAGACTGAAGCTTTCTTT
>NA|NA|TRBV19|TRBJ2-1
CASSNRDTESSYNEQFF
TGTGCCAGTAGTAACCGTGACACCGAGAGCTCCTACAATGAGCAGTTCTTC
>NA|NA|TRBV5-4|TRBJ1-5
CASSLGGVNQPQHF
TGTGCCAGCAGCTTGGGGGGGGTGAATCAGCCCCAGCATTTT
>NA|NA|TRBV7-2|TRBJ1-1
CASSLAPAGTSTEAFF
TGTGCCAGCAGCTTAGCCCCGGCGGGAACCAGCACTGAAGCTTTCTTT
>NA|TRBD2|TRBV5-6|TRBJ2-7
CASSWGSGGQNYEQYF
TGTGCCAGCAGCTGGGGTAGCGGGGGCCAGAACTACGAGCAGTACTTC
>NA|TRBD1|TRBV5-1|TRBJ2-7
CASSSGQRITSYEQYF
TGCGCCAGCAGCTCGGGACAGAGAATCACCTCCTACGAGCAGTACTTC
>NA|TRBD2|TRBV7-6|TRBJ2-1
CASSQVGGTSSLNEQFF
TGTGCCAGCAGTCAGGTGGGAGGGACTAGCTCCCTGAATGAGCAGTTCTTC
>NA|NA|TRBV12-3/TRBV12-4|TRBJ1-3
CASSRLSGNTIYF
TGTGCCAGCAGTCGACTCTCTGGAAACACCATATATTTT
>NA|NA|TRBV4-3|TRBJ2-3
CASSQDPSGSTDTQYF
TGCGCCAGCAGCCAAGATCCCAGCGGGAGCACAGATACGCAGTATTTT
>NA|NA|TRBV3-1/TRBV3-2|TRBJ1-4
CASSRGLIGEKLFF
TGTGCCAGCAGCCGGGGACTCATTGGCGAAAAACTGTTTTTT
>once|TRBD2|TRBV5-1|TRBJ2-1
CASSIPGTTVSEQFF
TGCGCCAGCAGCATACCCGGGACTACTGTTTCGGAGCAGTTCTTC
>NA|NA|TRBV7-2|TRBJ2-3
CASSHNYLSTDTQYF
TGTGCCAGCAGCCATAACTACCTCAGCACAGATACGCAGTATTTT
>NA|NA|TRBV29-1|TRBJ1-4
CSVVGGGVAEKLFF
TGCAGCGTTGTCGGAGGGGGGGTGGCTGAAAAACTGTTTTTT
>NA|NA|TRBV2|TRBJ1-2
CASSDTRTNYGYTF
TGTGCCAGCAGTGATACGAGGACTAACTATGGCTACACCTTC
>NA|NA|TRBV29-1|TRBJ2-5
CSVGVGRVEETQYF
TGCAGCGTTGGAGTTGGCAGGGTGGAGGAGACCCAGTACTTC
>NA|NA|TRBV11-1|TRBJ2-2
CASSRRETGELFF
TGTGCCAGCAGCAGACGGGAAACCGGGGAGCTGTTTTTT
>NA|NA|TRBV6-5|TRBJ2-4
CASRNRAKNIQYF
TGTGCCAGCAGGAATCGGGCCAAAAACATTCAGTACTTC
>NA|NA|TRBV20-1|TRBJ2-7
CSASSSGHYEQYF
TGCAGTGCTAGTAGCTCCGGACACTACGAGCAGTACTTC
>NA|TRBD2|TRBV5-4|TRBJ2-1
CASSQTVDTSGEQFF
TGTGCCAGCAGCCAAACAGTTGATACTAGCGGGGAGCAGTTCTTC
>NA|NA|TRBV7-9|TRBJ1-2
CASSFDQGESYGYTF
TGTGCCAGCAGCTTCGATCAGGGCGAGAGCTATGGCTACACCTTC
>once|NA|TRBV19|TRBJ1-1
CASILGGQLNTEAFF
TGTGCCAGTATCCTAGGTGGACAGCTGAACACTGAAGCTTTCTTT
>NA|NA|TRBV20-1|TRBJ2-7
CSASNIAESYEQYF
TGCAGTGCTAGTAACATAGCTGAGTCCTACGAGCAGTACTTC
>once|TRBD1|TRBV5-1|TRBJ2-7
CASSTLRGQAYEQYF
TGCGCCAGCAGCACGCTCAGGGGGCAGGCTTACGAGCAGTACTTC
>NA|NA|TRBV19|TRBJ1-1
CASSPLTKDRNTEAFF
TGTGCCAGTAGCCCGCTAACAAAAGACAGGAACACTGAAGCTTTCTTT
>NA|NA|TRBV19|TRBJ2-1
CASSIHRPAYNEQFF
TGTGCCAGTAGTATACACAGACCAGCTTACAATGAGCAGTTCTTC
>once|NA|TRBV7-9|TRBJ2-1
CASSSWGFAAEQFF
TGTGCCAGCAGCTCATGGGGCTTCGCCGCTGAGCAGTTCTTC
>NA|TRBD1|TRBV4-3|TRBJ2-7
CASSLGTGGDEQYF
TGCGCCAGCAGCCTTGGGACAGGGGGAGACGAGCAGTACTTC
>NA|TRBD1|TRBV3-1/TRBV3-2|TRBJ1-2
CASTPGQGVYGYTF
TGTGCCAGCACCCCCGGACAGGGGGTTTATGGCTACACCTTC
>NA|NA|TRBV7-2|TRBJ2-2
CASSWSQGSGELFF
TGTGCCAGCAGCTGGTCCCAGGGATCCGGGGAGCTGTTTTTT
>once|NA|TRBV6-5|TRBJ1-5
CASANWGGLNQPQHF
TGTGCCAGCGCTAATTGGGGGGGGCTCAATCAGCCCCAGCATTTT
>NA|NA|TRBV19|TRBJ1-1
CASRHRDPNTEAFF
TGTGCCAGTAGACACAGGGATCCGAACACTGAAGCTTTCTTT
>few|TRBD1|TRBV24-1|TRBJ2-2
CATSDVPGQGNTGELFF
TGTGCCACCAGTGACGTCCCGGGACAGGGAAACACCGGGGAGCTGTTTTTT
>NA|TRBD1|TRBV3-1/TRBV3-2|TRBJ2-2
CASSRPGTVGTGELFF
TGTGCCAGCAGCCGACCCGGGACAGTTGGAACCGGGGAGCTGTTTTTT
>NA|NA|TRBV7-2|TRBJ2-5
CASSSDRGAYETQYF
TGTGCCAGCAGCTCAGACCGGGGGGCATATGAGACCCAGTACTTC
>once|TRBD2|TRBV10-1|TRBJ2-1
CASSDIGGPGGVNEQFF
TGCGCCAGCAGTGATATAGGCGGGCCGGGGGGAGTCAATGAGCAGTTCTTC
>NA|NA|TRBV5-1|TRBJ2-7
CASSLLQDGYEQYF
TGCGCCAGCAGCTTGCTACAGGACGGCTACGAGCAGTACTTC
>NA|TRBD2|TRBV14|TRBJ2-7
CASSQGLSREGYEQYF
TGTGCCAGCAGCCAAGGGTTGAGCAGGGAGGGCTACGAGCAGTACTTC
>NA|NA|TRBV10-3|TRBJ1-5
CAISEGVGANQPQHF
TGTGCCATCAGTGAAGGAGTGGGGGCTAATCAGCCCCAGCATTTT